These 7 T cell receptor beta chains came from one sample sequenced in a study of OX40 agonist ivuxolimab in advanced cancers. This table comes from immunoSEQ multiplex PCR, and its TCRdb copy is limited to in-frame clones, with some not included. The table has about 83,000 clones, around 80% seen once; the top ten hold 1.5% to 2%. The sequenced sample was CD4+ or CD8+ T cells sorted from blood, obtained in a trial of the OX40 agonist ivuxolimab. Source of these receptors: an adult with an advanced solid tumor such as melanoma, head and neck, liver or kidney cancer.

The rearrangement links TRBV15 to TRBJ2-5, with a possible D match to TRBD2 (6 bases). V was cut by 0 bases and J by 5 bases, with 13 bases left in between. Germline-derived CDR1 and CDR2 are LNHNV and YYDKDF (reference sequence). This CDR3 comprises 15 residues. The CDR3 spells CATSRDLASSETQYF. In DNA, the CDR3 is TGTGCCACCAGCAGAGATCTAGCGTCCTCGGAGACCCAGTACTTC.

This clone came up a few times. The chain has TRBV7-6 and TRBJ1-3; a weak D match, TRBD1 (5 bases). The germline CDR1 and CDR2 sequences are SGHVS and FNYEAQ. The CDR3 covers 15 residues. V was clipped by 5 bases and J by 2 bases, with 13 bases between them. The CDR3 is CASSPSDSAGNTIYF. The DNA of the CDR3 is TGTGCCAGCAGCCCGAGCGACAGTGCTGGAAACACCATATATTTT.

In nucleotides, the CDR3 is TGCGCCAGCAGCTTGGGGAGAGACACTGAAGCTTTCTTT. Protein sequence: CASSLGRDTEAFF. This chain uses TRBV5-1 with TRBJ1-1, with no clear D. With 0 bases removed from V and 3 bases from J, the gap between germline ends came to 6 bases. CDR1 and CDR2 from the germline V gene are SGHRS and YFSETQ. The CDR3 sequence is 13 residues long.

The rearrangement links TRBV7-9 to TRBJ1-2, with TRBD1 as a possible D gene (6 bases). There are 14 residues in the CDR3. Trimming pared 5 bases from V and 5 bases from J, leaving 15 bases between. CDR1 and CDR2 from the germline V gene are SEHNR and FQNEAQ (reference sequence). CDR3 in amino acids: CASSPPGGGYGYTF. The CDR3, as DNA: TGTGCCAGCAGCCCCCCTGGGGGCGGGTATGGCTACACCTTC.

This clone was seen only a few times. The chain couples TRBV11-1 to TRBJ1-6; weak D call: TRBD1 (5 bases). The germline V and J ends were trimmed by 5 bases and 6 bases, with 14 bases remaining between them. Germline V gene sequence: CDR1 SGHAT, CDR2 FQDESV (reference sequence). This CDR3 region has 15 residues. CDR3 residues: CASSGGTDTNSPLHF. CDR3 DNA: TGTGCCAGCAGCGGGGGGACGGATACTAATTCACCCCTCCACTTT.

The V call is TRBV28, the J call TRBJ1-6; D is ambiguous. Germline-derived CDR1 and CDR2 are MDHEN and SYDVKM. Trimming shortened V by 4 bases and J by 5 bases, and 12 bases separated the two germline ends. The CDR3 totals 15 residues. The CDR3 bases are TGTGCCAGCAGTTCCGAGTGGCGGGATAATTCACCCCTCCACTTT. This encodes CASSSEWRDNSPLHF.

This sequence joins TRBV18 and TRBJ1-6; D possibly corresponds to TRBD1 (6 bases). Trimming took 4 bases from V and 4 from J, leaving 17 bases between them. The CDR3 is 17 amino acids. The germline V gene encodes CDR1 KGHSH and CDR2 LQKENI. CDR3 region: CASSHDTGQLYNSPLHF. CDR3 sequence (DNA): TGTGCCAGCTCACATGATACGGGACAACTTTATAATTCACCCCTCCACTTT.